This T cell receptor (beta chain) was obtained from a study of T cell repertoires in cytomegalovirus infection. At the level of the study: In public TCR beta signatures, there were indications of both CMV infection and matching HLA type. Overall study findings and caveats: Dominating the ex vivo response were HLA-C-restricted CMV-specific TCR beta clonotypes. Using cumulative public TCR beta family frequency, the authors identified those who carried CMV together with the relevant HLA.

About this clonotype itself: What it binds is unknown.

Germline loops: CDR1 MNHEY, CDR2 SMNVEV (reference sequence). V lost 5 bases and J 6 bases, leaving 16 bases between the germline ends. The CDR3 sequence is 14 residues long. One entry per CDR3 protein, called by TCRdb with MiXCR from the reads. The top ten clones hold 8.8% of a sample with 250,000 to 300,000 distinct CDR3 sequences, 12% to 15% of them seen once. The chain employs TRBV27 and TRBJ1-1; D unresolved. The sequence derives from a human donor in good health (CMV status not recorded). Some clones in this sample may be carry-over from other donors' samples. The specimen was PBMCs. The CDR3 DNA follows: TGTGCCAGCAGTCGGACCCCCCTTGGCGCTGAAGCTTTCTTT. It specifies CASSRTPLGAEAFF.